Reported below is one T cell receptor (beta chain). What it binds is unknown. CDR3 size: 18 residues. The germline V gene encodes CDR1 MNHEY and CDR2 SMNVEV (reference sequence). The V and J ends lost 1 base and 3 bases, in that order; junction bases with no gene match: 9. The data are from a study of post-analysis software for immune sequencing data. Study-wide results and caveats: The study found TRBV5-6, TRBV5-1 and TRBV20-1 among four to six TRBV segments more frequent in patients than controls.

TCR beta libraries were prepared from cDNA with unique molecular identifiers. TCRdb reprocessed the PCR reads via MiXCR and lists one record per CDR3 protein. The sample has 820,000 or so distinct CDR3 sequences; approximately 57% are singletons. The sequencing input was blood. The J gene is TRBJ2-1, the V gene TRBV27, with 10 bases lining up with TRBD2. The source is a girl aged 5 to 17 with multiple sclerosis. DNA for the CDR3: TGTGCCAGCAGTTTATACGCGTCTAGCGGGGGCCTCTACAATGAGCAGTTCTTC. This encodes CASSLYASSGGLYNEQFF.